This T cell receptor beta chain is from a study of T cells in localized non-small cell lung cancer. Overall study results and limits: Uninvolved adjacent lung showed higher T cell clonality than tumor. The study detected a median 57 of the top 100 tumor clones in adjacent lung.

Clones were read by immunoSEQ multiplex PCR, and TCRdb kept only the in-frame ones, dropping some. The data hold about 1,500 clones, with around 20% observed a single time. The CDR3 runs 14 residues. Looked up from germline, CDR1 is KGHSH and CDR2 is LQKENI. Between the trimmed V and J ends, which lost 4 bases and 3 bases, there was a span of 10 bases. Comment on this clone: The antigen is undetermined.

The chain couples TRBV18 to TRBJ1-5; D is perhaps TRBD1 (5 bases). The source was lung tumor tissue, collected before any cancer treatment. This TCR came from a man aged 35 to 69 with stage III squamous cell lung carcinoma. The CDR3 nucleotides are TGTGCCAGCTCACTCGACAGTTCCAATCAGCCCCAGCATTTT. Translation: CASSLDSSNQPQHF.